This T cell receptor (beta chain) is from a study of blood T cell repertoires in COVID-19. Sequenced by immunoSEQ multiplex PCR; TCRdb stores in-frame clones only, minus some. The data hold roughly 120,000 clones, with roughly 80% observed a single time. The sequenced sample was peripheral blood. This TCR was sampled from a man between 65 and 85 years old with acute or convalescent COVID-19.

CDR3 residues: CASSLDPGQGNTGELFF. The CDR3 region has the DNA TGCGCCAGCAGCCTGGATCCGGGACAGGGCAACACCGGGGAGCTGTTTTTT. The rearrangement links TRBV4-3 to TRBJ2-2; 9 nucleotides line up with TRBD1. The CDR3 has 17 residues. The J segment lost 2 bases and the V segment lost 4 bases, leaving 8 bases of the junction unmatched. CDR1 is LGHNA and CDR2 is YSLEER in the germline V gene.